Shown below are 5 T cell receptor beta chains from a single sample sequenced in a study of prognosis after radiotherapy for stage I lung cancer. By two-round multiplex PCR, the TCR beta CDR3 was amplified from genomic DNA. TRBV and TRBJ genes each had their own specific primers in first-round PCR. Using its own MiXCR run on the multiplex PCR reads, TCRdb lists one record per CDR3 protein. The repertoire holds around 19,000 distinct CDR3 sequences, around 52% seen once, with 25% to 30% in the top ten. Sequencing used PBMCs, obtained before or after stereotactic body radiation therapy (not recorded which). The receptor source for this set is a donor older than 45 with non-small cell lung cancer.

The chain combines TRBV2 with TRBJ2-7; no clear D. The CDR3 loop spans 9 amino acids. Germline lookup yields CDR1 SNHLY and CDR2 FYNNEI. The V and J ends lost 11 bases and 3 bases respectively, with 5 bases between them. CDR3 in amino acids: CAAGYEQYF. In nucleotides, the CDR3 is TGTGCCGCCGGCTACGAGCAGTACTTC.

This clonotype has ten or more counts. The V call is TRBV4-1, the J call TRBJ2-1, with D possibly matching TRBD1 (5 bases). Germline V lookup: CDR1 MGHRA, CDR2 YSYEKL. Trimming cost V 4 bases and J 3 bases, with 16 bases left between them. There are 16 residues in the CDR3. This CDR3 is CASSRFETADYNEQFF. In nucleotides, the CDR3 is TGCGCCAGCAGCCGTTTTGAGACAGCAGACTACAATGAGCAGTTCTTC.

J is TRBJ2-3 and V is TRBV6-2 or TRBV6-3, with D tentatively TRBD2 (5 bases). The germline CDR1 and CDR2 sequences are MNHEY and SVGEGT. Trimming removed 5 bases from V and 5 bases from J, with 20 bases in between. The CDR3 spans 16 residues. The CDR3 nucleotides read TGTGCCAGCAGTGAAATGGGTGGGGAACTAGGAGATACGCAGTATTTT. It is translated as CASSEMGGELGDTQYF.

V and J are TRBV20-1 and TRBJ2-7; D is perhaps TRBD2 (5 bases). Germline V lookup: CDR1 DFQATT, CDR2 SNEGSKA (reference sequence). This CDR3 comprises 14 residues. Trimming cost V 5 bases and J 3 bases, with 17 bases left between them. CDR3 sequence: CSAGGRRHFYEQYF. CDR3 DNA sequence: TGCAGTGCTGGAGGCCGGCGGCATTTCTACGAGCAGTACTTC.

By share of the sample, this clonotype is medium-sized. V and J are TRBV15 and TRBJ2-7; 7 bases line up with TRBD1. J was trimmed by 3 bases and V by 0 bases; bases with no gene match: 8. Germline-derived CDR1 and CDR2 are LNHNV and YYDKDF (reference sequence). The CDR3 runs 16 residues. In DNA form, the CDR3 reads TGTGCCACCAGCAGAGAGTGGGGGAGACAGGGCTACGAGCAGTACTTC. It is translated as CATSREWGRQGYEQYF. Full variable domain (outside the CDR3, taken from reference TRBV15 and TRBJ2-7): DAMVIQNPRYQVTQFGKPVTLSCSQTLNHNVMYWYQQKSSQAPKLLFHYYDKDFNNEADTPDNFQSRRPNTSFCFLDIRSPGLGDTAMYLCATSREWGRQGYEQYFGPGTRLTVT.